A single sample gave rise to the 3 T cell receptor beta chains below, sequenced in a study of T cell responses to AZD1222 COVID-19 vaccine. Libraries were prepared by immunoSEQ multiplex PCR; TCRdb keeps only in-frame clonotypes and omits some of them. The table shows 150,000 to 200,000 clones, with 80% to 95% occurring only once. The input for sequencing was peripheral blood, taken 28 days after the second AZD1222 dose. These receptors were obtained from an adult who received the AZD1222 COVID-19 vaccine.

The rearrangement links TRBV6-5 to TRBJ1-5; TRBD1 aligns across 10 bases. Per the germline V gene, CDR1 is MNHEY and CDR2 is SVGAGI. The trim removed 4 bases at V and 0 bases at J, leaving 3 bases unmatched. The CDR3 extends over 16 amino acids. The DNA for the CDR3 is TGTGCCAGCAGTTTCGGGACAGGGGATAGCAATCAGCCCCAGCATTTT. Its protein is CASSFGTGDSNQPQHF.

The rearrangement links TRBV6-5 to TRBJ1-2; a weak D match, TRBD1 (6 bases). The CDR3 covers 15 residues. Germline V gene lookup returns CDR1 MNHEY and CDR2 SVGAGI. Trimming shortened V by 7 bases and J by 4 bases, and 19 bases separated the two germline ends. The CDR3 spells CASTSLTGTFYGYTF. In DNA, the CDR3 is TGTGCCAGCACCTCGTTGACAGGAACATTCTATGGCTACACCTTC.

The V gene is TRBV12-3 or TRBV12-4, the J gene TRBJ1-1; the D is unclear. This CDR3 has 12 residues. The ends were cut back, 3 bases at V and 10 bases at J, with 12 bases in the middle. The CDR3 DNA reads TGTGCCAGCAGTTTCTCCCGGGGAAGAGCTTTCTTT. Its protein is CASSFSRGRAFF.